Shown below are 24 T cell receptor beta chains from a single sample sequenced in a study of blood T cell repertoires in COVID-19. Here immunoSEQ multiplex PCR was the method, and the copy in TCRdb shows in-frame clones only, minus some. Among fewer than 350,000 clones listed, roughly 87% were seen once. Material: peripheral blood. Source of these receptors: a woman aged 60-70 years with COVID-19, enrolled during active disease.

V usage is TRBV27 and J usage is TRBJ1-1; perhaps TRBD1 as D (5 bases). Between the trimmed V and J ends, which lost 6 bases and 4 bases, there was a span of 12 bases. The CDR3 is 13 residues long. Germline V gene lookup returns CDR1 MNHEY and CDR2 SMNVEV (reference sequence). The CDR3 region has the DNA TGTGCCAGCAGCCATAATGGGGCCACTGAAGCTTTCTTT. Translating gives CASSHNGATEAFF.

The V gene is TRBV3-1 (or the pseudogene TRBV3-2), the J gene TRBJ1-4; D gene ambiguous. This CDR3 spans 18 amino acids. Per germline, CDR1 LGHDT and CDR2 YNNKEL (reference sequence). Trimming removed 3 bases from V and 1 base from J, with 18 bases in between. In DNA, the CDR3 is TGTGCCAGCAGCCACCCAAGGAGGGAAGGGTTAACTAATGAAAAACTGTTTTTT. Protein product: CASSHPRREGLTNEKLFF.

As DNA, the CDR3 is TGTGCCAGCAGCGCGGGACAGGGAGTGGACAAAAACATTCAGTACTTC. Its protein is CASSAGQGVDKNIQYF. The J gene is TRBJ2-4, the V gene TRBV7-9; 9 nucleotides align to TRBD1. The CDR3 totals 16 residues. Germline trimming cut 5 bases from V and 3 bases from J; bases unmatched to any gene: 8. The germline V gene has CDR1 SEHNR and CDR2 FQNEAQ (reference sequence).

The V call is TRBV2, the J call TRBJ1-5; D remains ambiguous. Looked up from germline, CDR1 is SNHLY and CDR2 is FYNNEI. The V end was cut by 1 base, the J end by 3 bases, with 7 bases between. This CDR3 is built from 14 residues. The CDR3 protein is CASSEVAANQPQHF. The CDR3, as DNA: TGTGCCAGCAGTGAAGTGGCGGCCAATCAGCCCCAGCATTTT.

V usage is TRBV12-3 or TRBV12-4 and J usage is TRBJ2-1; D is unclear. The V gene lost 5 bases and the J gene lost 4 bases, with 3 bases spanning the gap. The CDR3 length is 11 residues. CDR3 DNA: TGTGCCAGCAGTGAGTACAATGAGCAGTTCTTC. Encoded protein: CASSEYNEQFF.

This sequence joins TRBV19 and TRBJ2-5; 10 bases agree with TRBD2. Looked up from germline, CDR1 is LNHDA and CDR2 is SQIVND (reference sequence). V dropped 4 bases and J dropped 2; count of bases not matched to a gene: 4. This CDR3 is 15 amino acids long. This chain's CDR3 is CASSRASGGQETQYF. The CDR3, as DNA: TGTGCCAGTAGTAGGGCTAGCGGGGGACAAGAGACCCAGTACTTC.

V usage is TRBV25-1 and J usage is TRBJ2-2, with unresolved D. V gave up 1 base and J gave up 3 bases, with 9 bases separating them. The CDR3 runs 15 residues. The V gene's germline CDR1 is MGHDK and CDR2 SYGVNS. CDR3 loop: CASSELGSYTGELFF. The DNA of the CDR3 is TGTGCCAGCAGTGAATTGGGCAGCTACACCGGGGAGCTGTTTTTT.

CDR3 sequence reads: CASGLGTGSPYTF. In DNA, the CDR3 is TGTGCTAGTGGTTTGGGTACCGGGTCTCCCTACACCTTC. The chain carries TRBV12-5 and TRBJ1-2; no clear D. This CDR3 is 13 amino acids long. Germline V CDR1 and CDR2: LGHNT, FRNRAP. The V end was cut by 1 base, the J end by 10 bases, with 13 bases between.

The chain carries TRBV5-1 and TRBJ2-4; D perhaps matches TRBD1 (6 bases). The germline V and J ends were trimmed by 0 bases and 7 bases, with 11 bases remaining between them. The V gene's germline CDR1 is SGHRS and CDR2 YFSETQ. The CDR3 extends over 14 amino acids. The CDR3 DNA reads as TGCGCCAGCAGCTTGGGTCAGGGGTGGAACATTCAGTACTTC. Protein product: CASSLGQGWNIQYF.

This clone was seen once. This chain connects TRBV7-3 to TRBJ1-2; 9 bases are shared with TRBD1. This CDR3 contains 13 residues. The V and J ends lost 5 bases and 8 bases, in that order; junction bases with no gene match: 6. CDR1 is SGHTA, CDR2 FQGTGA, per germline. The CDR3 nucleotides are TGTGCCAGCAGCCCGGACAGGGGAGGCGGCTACACCTTC. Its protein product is CASSPDRGGGYTF.

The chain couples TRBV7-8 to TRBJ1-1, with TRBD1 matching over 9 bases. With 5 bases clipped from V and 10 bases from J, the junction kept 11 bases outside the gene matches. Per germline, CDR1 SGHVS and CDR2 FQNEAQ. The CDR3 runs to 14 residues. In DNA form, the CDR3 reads TGTGCCAGCAGCCTCCGGGACAGGGTAGGCGCAGCTTTCTTT. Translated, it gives CASSLRDRVGAAFF.

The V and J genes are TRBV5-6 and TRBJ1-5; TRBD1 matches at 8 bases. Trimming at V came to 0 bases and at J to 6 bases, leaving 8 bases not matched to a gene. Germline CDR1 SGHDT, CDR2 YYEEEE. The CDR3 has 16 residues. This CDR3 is CASSLGTGMGFQPQHF. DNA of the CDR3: TGTGCCAGCAGCTTGGGGACAGGGATGGGGTTTCAGCCCCAGCATTTT.

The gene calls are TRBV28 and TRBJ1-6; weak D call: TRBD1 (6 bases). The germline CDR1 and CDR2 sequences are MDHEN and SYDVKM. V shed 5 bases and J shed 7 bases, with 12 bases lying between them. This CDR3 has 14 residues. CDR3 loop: CASSRQGWNSPLHF. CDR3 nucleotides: TGTGCCAGCAGTCGTCAGGGGTGGAATTCACCCCTCCACTTT. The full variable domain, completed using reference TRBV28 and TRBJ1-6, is DVKVTQSSRYLVKRTGEKVFLECVQDMDHENMFWYRQDPGLGLRLIYFSYDVKMKEKGDIPEGYSVSREKKERFSLILESASTNQTSMYLCASSRQGWNSPLHFGNGTRLTVT.

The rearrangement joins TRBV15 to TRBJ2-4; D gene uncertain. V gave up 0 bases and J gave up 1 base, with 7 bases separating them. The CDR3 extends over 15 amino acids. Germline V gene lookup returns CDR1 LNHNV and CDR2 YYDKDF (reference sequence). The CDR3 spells CATSRDPLAKNIQYF. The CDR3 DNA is TGTGCCACCAGCAGAGATCCCCTTGCCAAAAACATTCAGTACTTC.

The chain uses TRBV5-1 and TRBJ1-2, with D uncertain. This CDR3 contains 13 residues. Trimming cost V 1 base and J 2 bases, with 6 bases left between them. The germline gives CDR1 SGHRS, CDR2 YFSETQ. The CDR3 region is CASSLLLNYGYTF. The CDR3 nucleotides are TGCGCCAGCAGCTTGCTGTTAAACTATGGCTACACCTTC.

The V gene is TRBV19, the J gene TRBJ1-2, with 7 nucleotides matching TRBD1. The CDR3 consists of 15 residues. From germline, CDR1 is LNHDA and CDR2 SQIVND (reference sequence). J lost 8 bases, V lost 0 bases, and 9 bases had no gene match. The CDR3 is CASSIETGTFRGYTF. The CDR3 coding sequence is TGTGCCAGTAGTATAGAGACAGGGACATTCCGCGGCTACACCTTC.

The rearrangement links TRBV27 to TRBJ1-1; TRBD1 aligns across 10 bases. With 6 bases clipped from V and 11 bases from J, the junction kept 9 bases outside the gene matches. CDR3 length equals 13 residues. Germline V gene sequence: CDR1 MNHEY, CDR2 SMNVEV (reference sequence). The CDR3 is CASRRTGGLAAFF. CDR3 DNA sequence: TGTGCCAGCAGGCGGACAGGGGGTCTCGCGGCTTTCTTT.

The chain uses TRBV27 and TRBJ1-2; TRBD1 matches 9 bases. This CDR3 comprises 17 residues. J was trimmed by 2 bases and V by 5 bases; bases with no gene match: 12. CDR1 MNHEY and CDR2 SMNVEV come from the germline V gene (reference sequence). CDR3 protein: CASSPFLQGAQNYGYTF. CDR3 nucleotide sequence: TGTGCCAGCAGTCCCTTCTTACAGGGGGCGCAGAACTATGGCTACACCTTC.

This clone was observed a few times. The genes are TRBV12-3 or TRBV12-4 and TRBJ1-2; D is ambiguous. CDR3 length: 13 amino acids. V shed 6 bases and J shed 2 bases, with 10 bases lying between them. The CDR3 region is CASSATRNYGYTF. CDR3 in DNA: TGTGCCAGCAGCGCAACACGAAACTATGGCTACACCTTC.

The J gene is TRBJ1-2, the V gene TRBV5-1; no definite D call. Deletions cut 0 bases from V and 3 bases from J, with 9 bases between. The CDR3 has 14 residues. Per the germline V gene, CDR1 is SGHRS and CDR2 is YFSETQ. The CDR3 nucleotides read TGCGCCAGCAGCTTGGACCAGGCTCACTATGGCTACACCTTC. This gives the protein CASSLDQAHYGYTF.

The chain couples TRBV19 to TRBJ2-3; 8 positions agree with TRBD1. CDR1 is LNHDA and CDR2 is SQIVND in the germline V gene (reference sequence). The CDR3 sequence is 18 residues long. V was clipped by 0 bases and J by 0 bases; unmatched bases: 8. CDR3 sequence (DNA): TGTGCCAGTAGTATAGATACCTCCGGGACAGGTAGCACAGATACGCAGTATTTT. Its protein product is CASSIDTSGTGSTDTQYF.

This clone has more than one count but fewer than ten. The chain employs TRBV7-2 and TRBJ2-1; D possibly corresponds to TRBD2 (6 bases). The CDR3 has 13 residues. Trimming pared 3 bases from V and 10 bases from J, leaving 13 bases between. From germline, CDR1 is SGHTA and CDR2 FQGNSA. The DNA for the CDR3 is TGTGCCAGCAGCTTCTACGGACTATCCGAGCAGTTCTTC. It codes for CASSFYGLSEQFF. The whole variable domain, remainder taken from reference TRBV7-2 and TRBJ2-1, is GAGVSQSPSNKVTEKGKDVELRCDPISGHTALYWYRQSLGQGLEFLIYFQGNSAPDKSGLPSDRFSAERTGGSVSTLTIQRTQQEDSAVYLCASSFYGLSEQFFGPGTRLTVL.

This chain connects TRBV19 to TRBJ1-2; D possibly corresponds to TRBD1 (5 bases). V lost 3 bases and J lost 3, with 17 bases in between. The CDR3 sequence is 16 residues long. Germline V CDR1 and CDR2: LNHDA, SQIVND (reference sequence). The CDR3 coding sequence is TGTGCCAGTAGTATCAGAGGACCACGGGGGGACTATGGCTACACCTTC. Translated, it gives CASSIRGPRGDYGYTF.

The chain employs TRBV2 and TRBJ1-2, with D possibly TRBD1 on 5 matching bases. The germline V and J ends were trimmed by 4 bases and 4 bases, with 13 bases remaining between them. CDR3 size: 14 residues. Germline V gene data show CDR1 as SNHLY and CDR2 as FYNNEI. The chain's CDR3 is CASSVRGGIYGYTF. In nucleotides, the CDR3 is TGTGCCAGCAGTGTCCGGGGGGGGATCTATGGCTACACCTTC.